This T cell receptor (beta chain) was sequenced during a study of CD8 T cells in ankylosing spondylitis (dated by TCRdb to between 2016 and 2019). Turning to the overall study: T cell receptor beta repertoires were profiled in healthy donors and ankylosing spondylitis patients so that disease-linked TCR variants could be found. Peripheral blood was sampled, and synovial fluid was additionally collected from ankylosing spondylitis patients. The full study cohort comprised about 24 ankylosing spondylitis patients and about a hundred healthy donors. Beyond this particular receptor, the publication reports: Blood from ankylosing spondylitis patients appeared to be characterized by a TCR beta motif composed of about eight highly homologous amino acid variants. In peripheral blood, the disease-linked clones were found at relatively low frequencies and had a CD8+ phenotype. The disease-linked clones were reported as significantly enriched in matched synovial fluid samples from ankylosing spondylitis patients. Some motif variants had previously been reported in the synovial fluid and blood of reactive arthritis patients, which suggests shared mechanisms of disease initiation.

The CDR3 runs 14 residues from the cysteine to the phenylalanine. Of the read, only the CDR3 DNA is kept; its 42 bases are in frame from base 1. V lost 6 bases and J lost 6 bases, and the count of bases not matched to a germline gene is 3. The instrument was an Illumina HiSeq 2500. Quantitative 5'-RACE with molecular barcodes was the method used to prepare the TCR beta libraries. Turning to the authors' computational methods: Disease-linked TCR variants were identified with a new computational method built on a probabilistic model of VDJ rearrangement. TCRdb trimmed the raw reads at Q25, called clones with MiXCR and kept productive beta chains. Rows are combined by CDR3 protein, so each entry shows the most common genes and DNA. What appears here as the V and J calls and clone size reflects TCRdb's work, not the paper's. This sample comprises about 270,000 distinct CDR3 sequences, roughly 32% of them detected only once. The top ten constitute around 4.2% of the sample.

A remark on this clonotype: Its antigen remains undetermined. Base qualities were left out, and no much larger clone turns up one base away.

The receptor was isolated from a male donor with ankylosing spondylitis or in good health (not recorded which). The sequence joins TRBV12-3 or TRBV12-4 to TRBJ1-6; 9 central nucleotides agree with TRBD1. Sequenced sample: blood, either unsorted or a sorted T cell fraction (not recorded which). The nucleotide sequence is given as TGTGCCAGCAGCTACAGGGGGCTTAATTCACCCCTCCACTTT. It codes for CASSYRGLNSPLHF.